Listed below are T cell receptor beta chains from one sample, sequenced in a study of control samples from healthy donors and cancer patients. The method was immunoSEQ multiplex PCR; TCRdb's version includes in-frame clones alone and lacks a portion of them. Of roughly 23,000 clones in the sample, 65% to 90% are singletons; the top ten hold 27%. The specimen was PBMCs. These TCRs come from a man between 60 and 75 years old with head and neck cancer. Each CDR3 is given with its conserved first and last residue.

V gene: TRBV29-1
J gene: TRBJ2-3
CDR3 protein: CSARGLAANTDTQYF

V gene: TRBV7-2
J gene: TRBJ1-6
CDR3 protein: CASSLDTGTGRVGSLHF

V gene: TRBV9
J gene: TRBJ1-1
CDR3 protein: CASSAGPMNTEAFF

V gene: TRBV2
J gene: TRBJ1-4
CDR3 protein: CASSEAGANNEKLFF

V gene: TRBV12-3/TRBV12-4
J gene: TRBJ1-1
CDR3 protein: CASSTVTETEAFF

V gene: TRBV30
J gene: TRBJ1-3
CDR3 protein: CAWSVGQDSGNTIYF

V gene: TRBV28
J gene: TRBJ1-1
CDR3 protein: CASSTGQGAFEAFF

V gene: TRBV13
J gene: TRBJ2-2
CDR3 protein: CASTQDRDYTGELFF

V gene: TRBV28
J gene: TRBJ1-5
CDR3 protein: CASSSDSNQPQHF

V gene: TRBV7-9
J gene: TRBJ2-3
CDR3 protein: CASSLAGGPRDTQYF

V gene: TRBV3-1/TRBV3-2
J gene: TRBJ2-1
CDR3 protein: CASSKVDEQFF

V gene: TRBV11-3
J gene: TRBJ2-7
CDR3 protein: CASSSTNSYEQYF

V gene: TRBV7-8
J gene: TRBJ1-1
CDR3 protein: CASSLDRLAEAFF

V gene: TRBV5-6
J gene: TRBJ2-1
CDR3 protein: CASSLVGNNEQFF

V gene: TRBV5-1
J gene: TRBJ2-1
CDR3 protein: CASSGDRGVEQFF

V gene: TRBV6-1
J gene: TRBJ2-3
CDR3 protein: CASSERQNTDTQYF

V gene: TRBV5-1
J gene: TRBJ2-2
CDR3 protein: CASSTGKLAVGTGELFF

V gene: TRBV7-2
J gene: TRBJ2-7
CDR3 protein: CASSWGTDEQYF

V gene: TRBV15
J gene: TRBJ1-3
CDR3 protein: CATSRGGAGNTIYF

V gene: TRBV29-1
J gene: TRBJ2-5
CDR3 protein: CSVAAGGLETQYF

V gene: TRBV28
J gene: TRBJ1-1
CDR3 protein: CASGQEAFF

V gene: TRBV30
J gene: TRBJ2-7
CDR3 protein: CAWSARGYEQYF

V gene: TRBV12-5
J gene: TRBJ1-1
CDR3 protein: CASAQGAFGNTEAFF

V gene: TRBV27
J gene: TRBJ2-2
CDR3 protein: CASSHPEQLGELFF

V gene: TRBV5-4
J gene: TRBJ1-2
CDR3 protein: CASSPSRLTGYGYTF

V gene: TRBV3-1/TRBV3-2
J gene: TRBJ1-6
CDR3 protein: CASSQGLGDSPLHF

V gene: TRBV28
J gene: TRBJ1-5
CDR3 protein: CASNGQFNQPQHF

V gene: TRBV6-1
J gene: TRBJ1-1
CDR3 protein: CASSEIWQGNTEAFF

V gene: TRBV19
J gene: TRBJ2-1
CDR3 protein: CASSTEPRAAQFF

V gene: TRBV28
J gene: TRBJ2-5
CDR3 protein: CASNEGGYQETQYF

V gene: TRBV19
J gene: TRBJ2-7
CDR3 protein: CASSPRDRPTYF

V gene: TRBV7-8
J gene: TRBJ2-1
CDR3 protein: CASSLALRGLSNEQFF

V gene: TRBV5-5
J gene: TRBJ1-1
CDR3 protein: CASSFQGNTEAFF

V gene: TRBV6-1
J gene: TRBJ1-2
CDR3 protein: CASSELRSIDGYTF

V gene: TRBV7-2
J gene: TRBJ1-5
CDR3 protein: CASSFSSNQPQHF

V gene: TRBV28
J gene: TRBJ2-2
CDR3 protein: CASSLDSGGAFAGELFF

V gene: TRBV28
J gene: TRBJ2-2
CDR3 protein: CASSLETGELFF

V gene: TRBV4-3
J gene: TRBJ1-4
CDR3 protein: CASSQGEGREKLFF

V gene: TRBV18
J gene: TRBJ1-5
CDR3 protein: CASSLGDRGNQPQHF

V gene: TRBV3-1/TRBV3-2
J gene: TRBJ1-2
CDR3 protein: CASSQDPQGHGYTF

V gene: TRBV5-4
J gene: TRBJ2-7
CDR3 protein: CASSPGTSGIEQYF

V gene: TRBV18
J gene: TRBJ1-1
CDR3 protein: CASSPRGPGGFEAFF

V gene: TRBV19
J gene: TRBJ1-1
CDR3 protein: CASSIQGNTEAFF

V gene: TRBV30
J gene: TRBJ1-5
CDR3 protein: CAWSVGAADSNQPQHF

V gene: TRBV7-6
J gene: TRBJ1-1
CDR3 protein: CASSAGQGTRGNTEAFF

V gene: TRBV27
J gene: TRBJ2-1
CDR3 protein: CASSEASSYNEQFF

V gene: TRBV5-4
J gene: TRBJ2-5
CDR3 protein: CASSLRRFSYQETQYF

V gene: TRBV5-4
J gene: TRBJ2-3
CDR3 protein: CASSLFGDSGSTDTQYF

V gene: TRBV27
J gene: TRBJ1-5
CDR3 protein: CASSLYGRDQPQHF

V gene: TRBV7-2
J gene: TRBJ1-6
CDR3 protein: CASSADRDSPLHF

V gene: TRBV5-6
J gene: TRBJ2-7
CDR3 protein: CASSPGTFYEQYF

V gene: TRBV5-6
J gene: TRBJ1-2
CDR3 protein: CASSDDSNYGYTF

V gene: TRBV29-1
J gene: TRBJ1-5
CDR3 protein: CSVGAVNQPQHF

V gene: TRBV9
J gene: TRBJ1-3
CDR3 protein: CASSVVDRSSGNTIYF